These 9 T cell receptor beta chains were all obtained from the same sample, sequenced in a study of human T cells and chemical hapten exposure. TCRdb called the RACE reads again in MiXCR, with one record for every CDR3 protein. In the table there are some 64,000 distinct CDR3 sequences, more than 9.5% of which are singletons. Time point meaning: patch test 3, about 24 weeks after DPC sensitization. This sample's treatment: therapeutic diphenylcyclopropenone sensitization with weekly scalp DPC. Sequencing was performed on whole blood, taken in connection with sensitization to the hapten diphenylcyclopropenone (DPC). Source of these receptors: a woman aged 30 to 39 with alopecia areata. Some clones in this sample may be carry-over from other donors' samples.

This clonotype was counted between two and nine times. The V gene is TRBV20-1, the J gene TRBJ2-7; D might be TRBD1 or TRBD2, each matching 5 bases. Trimming took 4 bases from V and 0 from J, leaving 7 bases between them. Germline V gives CDR1 DFQATT, CDR2 SNEGSKA (reference sequence). The CDR3 sequence is 12 residues long. The CDR3 bases are TGCAGTGCTACCGGGACCTCCTACGAGCAGTACTTC. Protein sequence: CSATGTSYEQYF.

This chain connects TRBV20-1 to TRBJ2-3; possibly TRBD1 for D (5 bases). V lost 3 bases, J lost 0 bases, and 10 bases lay in between. The germline V gene encodes CDR1 DFQATT and CDR2 SNEGSKA (reference sequence). The CDR3 is 14 residues long. This CDR3 is CSASGAESTDTQYF. The CDR3 DNA is TGCAGTGCTAGTGGGGCGGAGAGCACAGATACGCAGTATTTT.

There are a few counts of this clonotype. The rearrangement uses TRBV24-1 and TRBJ2-1, with 8 bases fitting TRBD1. This CDR3 contains 14 residues. Germline values: CDR1 KGHDR, CDR2 SFDVKD. J gave up 7 bases and V 4 bases, and 5 bases lay outside the gene matches. CDR3 residues: CATSDPTGVNEQFF. The CDR3 DNA reads as TGTGCCACCAGTGACCCGACAGGGGTGAATGAGCAGTTCTTC.

This clonotype was found many times. CDR3 amino acids: CSGAGGTTYEQYF. In DNA, the CDR3 is TGCAGTGGGGCGGGAGGGACGACCTACGAGCAGTACTTC. This chain joins TRBV20-1 and TRBJ2-7; 9 nucleotides align to TRBD2. V dropped 7 bases and J dropped 2; count of bases not matched to a gene: 6. The germline V gene has CDR1 DFQATT and CDR2 SNEGSKA (reference sequence). The CDR3 is made up of 13 amino acids.

This chain uses TRBV28 with TRBJ1-2, with TRBD1 identical over 7 bases. Germline V lookup: CDR1 MDHEN, CDR2 SYDVKM. V was clipped by 7 bases and J by 4 bases; unmatched bases: 9. The CDR3 has 14 residues. CDR3 nucleotide sequence: TGTGCCAGCACCGACCAACAGGGGTTCTATGGCTACACCTTC. Translated, it gives CASTDQQGFYGYTF.

The chain joins TRBV2 to TRBJ2-3; a weak D match, TRBD1 (5 bases). V was pared by 1 base and J by 6 bases, with 14 bases between. The CDR3 has 15 residues. The V gene's germline CDR1 is SNHLY and CDR2 FYNNEI. Here the CDR3 reads CASSEGQGRIDTQYF. DNA for the CDR3: TGTGCCAGCAGTGAAGGGCAGGGAAGAATCGATACGCAGTATTTT.

This clonotype was detected a few times. CDR3: CASSLTEYYGYTF. The DNA of the CDR3 is TGTGCCAGCAGCCTGACAGAATACTATGGCTACACCTTC. The V gene is TRBV7-9, the J gene TRBJ1-2; weak D call: TRBD1 (5 bases). CDR1 and CDR2 (germline): SEHNR, FQNEAQ (reference sequence). The length of the CDR3 is 13 residues. With 5 bases removed from V and 3 bases from J, the gap between germline ends came to 10 bases.

CDR3 in DNA: TGTGCCAGCAGCCCTAAGTCGTTCAGGGACAGGGGGGTTAGCACAGATACGCAGTATTTT. Encoded protein: CASSPKSFRDRGVSTDTQYF. This chain links TRBV7-2 with TRBJ2-3, with 11 bases identical to TRBD1. Per germline, CDR1 SGHTA and CDR2 FQGNSA. CDR3 length: 20 amino acids. With V trimmed by 5 bases and J by 0 bases, 16 bases remained unmatched.

This clonotype was observed a few times. This chain links TRBV18 with TRBJ2-7, with D perhaps given as TRBD1 or TRBD2 (5 bases each). The V end was cut by 5 bases, the J end by 3 bases, with 17 bases between. The CDR3 runs to 15 residues. Germline CDR1 and CDR2: KGHSH and LQKENI. The CDR3 DNA is TGTGCCAGCTCATCTACTCCGGGACCGAGCTACGAGCAGTACTTC. As protein: CASSSTPGPSYEQYF.